Listed here are 25 T cell receptor beta chains from one sample, sequenced in a study of PD-L1 blockade in urothelial cancer. TCRdb's table, derived via immunoSEQ multiplex PCR, lists solely in-frame clones and lacks some. The sample has 25,000 to 35,000 clones, 70% to 90% seen once. The starting material was PBMCs, obtained around atezolizumab (anti-PD-L1) treatment. All receptors come from a man aged 50-59 years with urothelial cancer.

The J gene is TRBJ2-2, the V gene TRBV10-3; 11 positions agree with TRBD1. The trim removed 4 bases at V and 0 bases at J, leaving 1 base unmatched. The CDR3 is 16 amino acids. The germline V gene encodes CDR1 ENHRY and CDR2 SYGVKD. Here the CDR3 DNA reads TGTGCCATCAGTGCGGGACAGGGGGCGAACACCGGGGAGCTGTTTTTT. The encoded protein is CAISAGQGANTGELFF.

V usage is TRBV6-5 and J usage is TRBJ2-7; D possibly corresponds to TRBD2 (5 bases). The CDR3 runs 13 residues. Trimming removed 8 bases at V and 3 bases at J, with 14 bases between. Germline assignment: CDR1 MNHEY and CDR2 SVGAGI. The CDR3 DNA reads as TGTGCCAGCCAAACAGACGGAGGCTACGAGCAGTACTTC. Translated, it gives CASQTDGGYEQYF.

V usage is TRBV5-1 and J usage is TRBJ2-3; tentative D call: TRBD2 (6 bases). Germline V CDR1 and CDR2: SGHRS, YFSETQ. V lost 3 bases, J lost 0 bases, and 11 bases lay in between. The CDR3 consists of 15 residues. The CDR3 region is CASSSGLVSTDTQYF. The CDR3 DNA follows: TGCGCCAGCAGCTCGGGACTGGTTAGCACAGATACGCAGTATTTT.

The chain has TRBV6-6 and TRBJ2-7; 11 nucleotides align to TRBD2. Germline assignment: CDR1 MNHNY and CDR2 SVGAGI (reference sequence). After removal of 5 bases from V and 3 bases from J, the junction contained 6 bases not matched to a gene. The CDR3 is made up of 15 amino acids. DNA for the CDR3: TGTGCCAGCAGTCTTCCGGGACTAGCGGACTACGAGCAGTACTTC. Residues: CASSLPGLADYEQYF.

V usage is TRBV6-6 and J usage is TRBJ1-3; 9 bases align to TRBD1. This CDR3 spans 15 amino acids. Germline V gene sequence: CDR1 MNHNY, CDR2 SVGAGI (reference sequence). Losses at the gene ends were 5 bases for V and 3 bases for J; bases not matched to a gene: 5. The CDR3 DNA is TGTGCCAGCAGTCTCCCGGACAGGGGTGGAAACACCATATATTTT. The encoded protein is CASSLPDRGGNTIYF.

The rearrangement links TRBV4-2 to TRBJ2-7; 7 bases match TRBD2. The CDR3 totals 14 residues. The germline gives CDR1 LGHNA, CDR2 YNFKEQ. J gave up 4 bases and V 0 bases, and 3 bases lay outside the gene matches. The CDR3, as DNA: TGTGCCAGCAGCCAAGACCGGGGGGTTTACGAGCAGTACTTC. This gives the protein CASSQDRGVYEQYF.

The V call is TRBV5-1, the J call TRBJ2-1, with D possibly TRBD1 on 6 matching bases. This CDR3 contains 16 residues. CDR1 SGHRS and CDR2 YFSETQ come from the germline V gene. Trimming removed 6 bases at V and 5 bases at J, with 21 bases between. This chain's CDR3 is CASNSGGMLENNEQFF. The DNA of the CDR3 is TGCGCCAGCAACTCTGGGGGCATGTTAGAAAACAATGAGCAGTTCTTC.

The V and J genes are TRBV6-4 and TRBJ2-5; tentative D call: TRBD1 (6 bases). In germline, CDR1 is MRHNA, CDR2 SNTAGT. This CDR3 region has 17 residues. Trimming took 0 bases from V and 3 from J, leaving 17 bases between them. In DNA form, the CDR3 reads TGTGCCAGCAGTGACTCACCTTCGCGCCCAGGGGAAGAGACCCAGTACTTC. This gives the protein CASSDSPSRPGEETQYF.

This clone appeared a single time. Here the CDR3 DNA reads TGTGCCAGCAGCCGTCGGGGGGGGCGCGATCCCGGGGAGCTGTTTTTT. Translation gives CASSRRGGRDPGELFF. The chain links TRBV7-9 to TRBJ2-2, with 8 bases that match TRBD2. Germline V gene lookup returns CDR1 SEHNR and CDR2 FQNEAQ (reference sequence). Germline trimming cut 5 bases from V and 6 bases from J; bases unmatched to any gene: 11. The CDR3 is 16 residues long.

V and J are TRBV15 and TRBJ1-5; 7 positions agree with TRBD1. CDR1 is LNHNV, CDR2 YYDKDF, per germline (reference sequence). Trimming took 3 bases from V and 4 from J; bases not matched to a gene: 3. CDR3 size: 14 residues. The CDR3 spells CATSSPGGNQPQHF. In DNA, the CDR3 is TGTGCCACCAGCAGCCCAGGGGGAAATCAGCCCCAGCATTTT.

This clone has a handful of counts. The chain joins TRBV19 to TRBJ1-5, with 7 bases matching TRBD1. Germline-derived CDR1 and CDR2 are LNHDA and SQIVND (reference sequence). This CDR3 has 14 residues. V was pared by 10 bases and J by 2 bases, with 8 bases of the junction left unmatched. The CDR3 protein is CATSGGKGNQPQHF. The CDR3 DNA reads TGTGCCACCTCAGGGGGTAAGGGCAATCAGCCCCAGCATTTT.

V is TRBV7-9 and J is TRBJ1-4, with D possibly matching TRBD1 (6 bases). Trimming took off 4 bases at V and 6 bases at J, with 15 bases between the two ends. The germline CDR1 and CDR2 sequences are SEHNR and FQNEAQ (reference sequence). The CDR3 has 15 residues. The DNA of the CDR3 is TGTGCCAGCAGCTGGCGGGGGGGCCTTCATGAAAAACTGTTTTTT. Its translation: CASSWRGGLHEKLFF.

This chain uses TRBV5-1 with TRBJ2-1, with 15 bases lining up with TRBD2. After removal of 4 bases from V and 7 bases from J, the junction contained 9 bases not matched to a gene. Germline loops: CDR1 SGHRS, CDR2 YFSETQ. This CDR3 has 17 amino acids. CDR3 sequence reads: CASSPSGTSGGSNEQFF. Written as DNA, the CDR3 is TGCGCCAGCAGCCCCTCCGGGACTAGCGGGGGGTCAAATGAGCAGTTCTTC.

The chain uses TRBV14 and TRBJ2-6; no clear D. Deletions cut 5 bases from V and 2 bases from J, with 10 bases between. The CDR3 has 15 amino acids. Germline V gene sequence: CDR1 SGHDN, CDR2 FVKESK. The CDR3: CASSFSSAGANVLTF. CDR3 in DNA: TGTGCCAGCAGCTTCTCAAGCGCTGGGGCCAACGTCCTGACTTTC.

The V gene is TRBV19, the J gene TRBJ2-7; D unresolved. The CDR3 runs to 12 residues. The V end lost 4 bases, the J end lost 2 bases, and 6 bases lay between the germline ends. Germline-derived CDR1 and CDR2 are LNHDA and SQIVND (reference sequence). In DNA, the CDR3 is TGTGCCAGTAGTACCCCCACCTACGAGCAGTACTTC. This codes for CASSTPTYEQYF.

This chain joins TRBV19 and TRBJ2-6; no reliable D call. This CDR3 contains 14 residues. Trimming took 5 bases from V and 0 from J, leaving 5 bases between them. Germline V gene lookup returns CDR1 LNHDA and CDR2 SQIVND (reference sequence). The chain's CDR3 is CASSSSSGANVLTF. The CDR3 region has the DNA TGTGCCAGTAGTTCCTCCTCTGGGGCCAACGTCCTGACTTTC.

The chain combines TRBV9 with TRBJ2-7; TRBD1 aligns across 10 bases. The CDR3 has 14 amino acids. Trimming took 4 bases from V and 3 from J; bases not matched to a gene: 4. Germline V gives CDR1 SGDLS, CDR2 YYNGEE. The CDR3: CASSPGTGDYEQYF. CDR3 coding DNA: TGTGCCAGCAGCCCAGGGACAGGGGACTACGAGCAGTACTTC. Filled out from reference TRBV9 and TRBJ2-7, the complete variable domain reads DSGVTQTPKHLITATGQRVTLRCSPRSGDLSVYWYQQSLDQGLQFLIQYYNGEERAKGNILERFSAQQFPDLHSELNLSSLELGDSALYFCASSPGTGDYEQYFGPGTRLTVT.

The chain carries TRBV27 and TRBJ2-5; D is perhaps TRBD2 (5 bases). CDR1 MNHEY and CDR2 SMNVEV come from the germline V gene (reference sequence). V lost 0 bases and J 1 base, leaving 6 bases between the germline ends. CDR3 length: 14 amino acids. CDR3 residues: CASSLSGVQETQYF. The DNA for the CDR3 is TGTGCCAGCAGTTTATCCGGGGTCCAAGAGACCCAGTACTTC.

The count of this clone is one. The chain combines TRBV7-2 with TRBJ2-7; D not certain. V was pared by 4 bases and J by 5 bases, with 9 bases between. Germline V CDR1 and CDR2: SGHTA, FQGNSA. CDR3 size: 12 residues. CDR3 sequence reads: CASSSVINEQYF. For the CDR3, the DNA is TGTGCCAGCAGCTCCGTTATTAACGAGCAGTACTTC.

The chain combines TRBV6-5 with TRBJ1-2, with 7 bases fitting TRBD1. This CDR3 contains 12 residues. CDR1 and CDR2 (germline): MNHEY, SVGAGI. Trimming took 4 bases from V and 7 from J; bases not matched to a gene: 3. CDR3 bases: TGTGCCAGCAGTTCTACAGGGGTTGGCTACACCTTC. Amino acid sequence: CASSSTGVGYTF.

The J gene is TRBJ1-5, the V gene TRBV27; 7 bases fit TRBD1. The CDR3 totals 21 residues. CDR1 and CDR2 from the germline V gene are MNHEY and SMNVEV (reference sequence). V lost 3 bases, J lost 4 bases, and 24 bases stayed unmatched. The CDR3 region has the DNA TGTGCCAGCAGTTTTCCCAACCCAGGGCGGACAGGTTGGGGGTCTAATCAGCCCCAGCATTTT. It translates to CASSFPNPGRTGWGSNQPQHF.

The chain has TRBV10-3 and TRBJ2-5, with 10 bases that match TRBD1. The CDR3 has 15 residues. Per germline, CDR1 ENHRY and CDR2 SYGVKD. The J segment lost 5 bases and the V segment lost 3 bases, leaving 6 bases of the junction unmatched. CDR3 region: CAISESTGGRETQYF. The CDR3 region has the DNA TGTGCCATCAGTGAATCGACAGGGGGCAGGGAGACCCAGTACTTC.

This chain joins TRBV11-3 and TRBJ2-7, with TRBD2 matching over 13 bases. The CDR3 extends over 16 amino acids. CDR1 is SGHNT and CDR2 is YENEEA in the germline V gene. With 0 bases clipped from V and 3 bases from J, the junction kept 2 bases outside the gene matches. CDR3 DNA: TGTGCCAGCAGCTTAGACGGGACTAGCGGGATCTACGAGCAGTACTTC. Translation gives CASSLDGTSGIYEQYF.

The rearrangement joins TRBV10-2 to TRBJ2-5; weak D call: TRBD1 (6 bases). This CDR3 has 13 amino acids. V lost 0 bases, J lost 10 bases, and 12 bases lay in between. Germline V lookup: CDR1 WSHSY, CDR2 SAAADI. The CDR3 loop reads CASSESTRGIQYF. DNA for the CDR3: TGCGCCAGCAGTGAGTCGACGAGGGGGATCCAGTACTTC.

The chain recombines TRBV7-2 with TRBJ1-3; TRBD1 is a possible D gene (6 bases). V was pared by 5 bases and J by 2 bases, with 10 bases between. CDR1 and CDR2 from the germline V gene are SGHTA and FQGNSA. The CDR3 totals 14 residues. The CDR3 loop reads CASSPRQAGNTIYF. The CDR3 DNA reads as TGTGCCAGCAGCCCAAGACAGGCTGGAAACACCATATATTTT.